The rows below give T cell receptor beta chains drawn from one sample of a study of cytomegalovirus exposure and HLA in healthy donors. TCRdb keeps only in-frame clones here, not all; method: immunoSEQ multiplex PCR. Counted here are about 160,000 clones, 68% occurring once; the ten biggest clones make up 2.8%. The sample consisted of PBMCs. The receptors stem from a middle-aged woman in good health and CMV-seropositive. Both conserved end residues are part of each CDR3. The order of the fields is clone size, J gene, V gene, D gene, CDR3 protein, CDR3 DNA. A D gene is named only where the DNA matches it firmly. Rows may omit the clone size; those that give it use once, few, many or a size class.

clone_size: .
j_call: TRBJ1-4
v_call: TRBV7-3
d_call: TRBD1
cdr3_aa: CASSPSGQANEKLFF
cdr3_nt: TGTGCCAGCAGCCCCTCGGGACAGGCTAATGAAAAACTGTTTTTT

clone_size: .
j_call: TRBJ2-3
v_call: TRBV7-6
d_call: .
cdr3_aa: CASRRTSTDTQYF
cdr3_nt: TGTGCCAGCAGACGGACTAGCACAGATACGCAGTATTTT

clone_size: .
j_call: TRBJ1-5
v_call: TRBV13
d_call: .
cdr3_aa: CASSWQRNQPQHF
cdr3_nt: TGTGCCAGCAGCTGGCAACGCAATCAGCCCCAGCATTTT

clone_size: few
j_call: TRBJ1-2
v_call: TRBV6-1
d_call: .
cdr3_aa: CASSRRENYGYTF
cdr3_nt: TGTGCCAGCAGTCGACGGGAGAACTATGGCTACACCTTC

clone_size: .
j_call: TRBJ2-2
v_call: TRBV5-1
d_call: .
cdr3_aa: CASSLTEQNTGELFF
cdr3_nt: TGCGCCAGCAGCTTGACAGAGCAGAACACCGGGGAGCTGTTTTTT

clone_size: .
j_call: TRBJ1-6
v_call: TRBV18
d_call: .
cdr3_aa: CASSPSRQGGSPLHF
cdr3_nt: TGTGCCAGCTCACCATCCCGCCAGGGTGGTTCACCCCTCCACTTT

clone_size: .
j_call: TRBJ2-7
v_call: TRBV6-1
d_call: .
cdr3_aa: CASSEVWGGGMGEQYF
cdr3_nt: TGTGCCAGCAGTGAAGTTTGGGGGGGCGGAATGGGCGAGCAGTACTTC

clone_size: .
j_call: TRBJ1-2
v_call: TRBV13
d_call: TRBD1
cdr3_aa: CASSLQGAAGYTF
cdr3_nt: TGTGCCAGCAGCTTACAGGGGGCGGCGGGCTACACCTTC

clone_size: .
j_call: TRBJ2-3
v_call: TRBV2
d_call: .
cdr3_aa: CASSDEGTRTDTQYF
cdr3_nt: TGTGCCAGCAGTGACGAGGGAACAAGGACAGATACGCAGTATTTT

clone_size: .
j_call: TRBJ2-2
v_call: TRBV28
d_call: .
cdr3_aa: CASSRGQNTGELFF
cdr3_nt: TGTGCCAGCAGTAGGGGACAGAACACCGGGGAGCTGTTTTTT

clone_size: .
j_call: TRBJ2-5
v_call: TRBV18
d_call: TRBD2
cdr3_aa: CASSSQTSGPQETQYF
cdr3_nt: TGTGCCAGCTCATCCCAGACTAGCGGCCCACAAGAGACCCAGTACTTC

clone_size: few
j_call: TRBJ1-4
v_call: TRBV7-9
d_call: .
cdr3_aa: CASSPRGVNEKLFF
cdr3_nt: TGTGCCAGCAGCCCGCGGGGGGTCAATGAAAAACTGTTTTTT

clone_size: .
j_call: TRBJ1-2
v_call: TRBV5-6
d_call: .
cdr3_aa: CASSLAGDYGYTF
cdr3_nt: TGTGCCAGCAGCTTGGCAGGGGACTATGGCTACACCTTC

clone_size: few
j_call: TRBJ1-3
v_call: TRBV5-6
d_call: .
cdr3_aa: CASSLAVLSGNTIYF
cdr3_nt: TGTGCCAGCAGCTTGGCGGTGTTATCTGGAAACACCATATATTTT

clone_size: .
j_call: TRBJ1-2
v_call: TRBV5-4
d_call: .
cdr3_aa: CASSFRSGYGYTF
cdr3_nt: TGTGCCAGCAGTTTCCGATCCGGCTATGGCTACACCTTC

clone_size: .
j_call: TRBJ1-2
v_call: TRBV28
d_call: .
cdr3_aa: CASSVSNYGYPF
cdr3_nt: TGTGCCAGCAGTGTCTCAAACTACGGCTACCCCTTC

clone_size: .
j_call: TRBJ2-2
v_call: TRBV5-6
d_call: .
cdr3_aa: CASSFFSGELFF
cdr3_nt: TGTGCCAGCAGCTTCTTCTCCGGGGAGCTGTTTTTT

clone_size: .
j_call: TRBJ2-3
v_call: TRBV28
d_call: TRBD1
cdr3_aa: CASSPRGTGTDTQYF
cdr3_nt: TGTGCCAGCAGTCCGCGGGGGACAGGGACAGATACGCAGTATTTT

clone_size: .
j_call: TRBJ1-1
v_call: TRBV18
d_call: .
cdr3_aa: CASSFNREGGTEAFF
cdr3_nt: TGTGCCAGCTCATTTAACAGGGAAGGGGGCACTGAAGCTTTCTTT

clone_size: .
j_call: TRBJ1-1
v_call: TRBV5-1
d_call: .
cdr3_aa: CASSLADRNTEAFF
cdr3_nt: TGCGCCAGCAGCTTGGCGGACAGGAACACTGAAGCTTTCTTT

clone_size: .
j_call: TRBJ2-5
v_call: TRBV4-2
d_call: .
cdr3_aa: CASSQDLEETQYF
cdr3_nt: TGTGCCAGCAGCCAAGATCTCGAAGAGACCCAGTACTTC

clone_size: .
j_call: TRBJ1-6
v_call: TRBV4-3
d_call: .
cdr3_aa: CASSQESAGSPLHF
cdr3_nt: TGCGCCAGCAGCCAAGAATCCGCCGGGTCGCCCCTCCACTTT

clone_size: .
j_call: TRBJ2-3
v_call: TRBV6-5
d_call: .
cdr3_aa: CASRPGSTDTQYF
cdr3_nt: TGTGCCAGCAGGCCGGGTAGCACAGATACGCAGTATTTT

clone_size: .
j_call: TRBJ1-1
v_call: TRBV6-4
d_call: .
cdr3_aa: CASSAITGSEAFF
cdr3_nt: TGTGCCAGCAGTGCCATTACAGGGTCCGAAGCTTTCTTT

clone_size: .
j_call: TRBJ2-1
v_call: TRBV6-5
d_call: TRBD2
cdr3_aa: CASSSTGLAGRNEQFF
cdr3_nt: TGTGCCAGCAGTTCGACGGGGCTAGCGGGGCGAAATGAGCAGTTCTTC

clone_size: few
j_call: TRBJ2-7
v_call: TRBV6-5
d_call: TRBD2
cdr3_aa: CASRGLAEYEQYF
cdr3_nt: TGTGCCAGCAGGGGACTAGCGGAGTACGAGCAGTACTTC

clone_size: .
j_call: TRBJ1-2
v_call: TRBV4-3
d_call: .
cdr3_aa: CASSQDIQRGYPF
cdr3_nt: TGCGCCAGCAGCCAAGATATCCAGCGGGGCTACCCCTTC

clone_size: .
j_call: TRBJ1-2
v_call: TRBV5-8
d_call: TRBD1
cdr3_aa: CASSLRTGVTTGYTF
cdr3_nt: TGTGCCAGCAGCTTACGGACAGGGGTGACGACCGGCTACACCTTC

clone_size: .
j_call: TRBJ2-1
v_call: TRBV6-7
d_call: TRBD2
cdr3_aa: CASSYHGLAGHNEQFF
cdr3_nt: TGTGCCAGCAGTTACCACGGACTAGCGGGTCACAATGAGCAGTTCTTC

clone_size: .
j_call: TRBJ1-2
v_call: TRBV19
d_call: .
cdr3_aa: CASSPRGPTANYGYTF
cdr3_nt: TGTGCCAGTAGCCCTAGGGGCCCGACAGCTAACTATGGCTACACCTTC

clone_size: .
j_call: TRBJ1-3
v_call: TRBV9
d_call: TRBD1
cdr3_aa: CASSGRGQASNTIYF
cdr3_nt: TGTGCCAGCAGCGGGAGAGGACAGGCAAGCAACACCATATATTTT

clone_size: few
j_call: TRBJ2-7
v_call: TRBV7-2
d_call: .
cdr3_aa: CASSFFSLGNEQYF
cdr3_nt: TGTGCCAGCAGCTTTTTCTCCCTGGGCAACGAGCAGTACTTC

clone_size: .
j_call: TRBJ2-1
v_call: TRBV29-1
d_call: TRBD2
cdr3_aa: CSAVSGSSYNEQFF
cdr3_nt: TGCAGCGCGGTTAGCGGGAGCTCCTACAATGAGCAGTTCTTC

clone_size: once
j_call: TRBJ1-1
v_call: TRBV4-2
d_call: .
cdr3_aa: CASSPSPRGRGETEAFF
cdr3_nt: TGTGCCAGCAGCCCCTCGCCCCGTGGCAGGGGAGAGACTGAAGCTTTCTTT

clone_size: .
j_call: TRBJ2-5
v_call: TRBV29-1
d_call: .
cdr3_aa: CSVEGKLLKETQYF
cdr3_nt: TGCAGCGTTGAGGGCAAGCTTTTAAAAGAGACCCAGTACTTC

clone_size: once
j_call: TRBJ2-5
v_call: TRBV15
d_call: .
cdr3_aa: CATSKRQVRLETQYF
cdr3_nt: TGTGCCACCAGCAAGAGACAGGTCCGCCTAGAGACCCAGTACTTC

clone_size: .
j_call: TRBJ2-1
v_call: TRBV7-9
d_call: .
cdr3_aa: CASSSIVSEQFF
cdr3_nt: TGTGCCAGCAGCTCTATAGTTAGCGAGCAGTTCTTC

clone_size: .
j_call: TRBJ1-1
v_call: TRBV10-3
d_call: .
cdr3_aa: CAPPARVGTEAFF
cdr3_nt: TGTGCCCCCCCCGCCAGGGTGGGAACTGAAGCTTTCTTT

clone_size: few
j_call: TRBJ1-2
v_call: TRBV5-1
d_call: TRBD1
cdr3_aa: CASSTGTDPFSNYGYTF
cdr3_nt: TGCGCCAGCAGCACAGGGACAGACCCTTTTTCTAACTATGGCTACACCTTC

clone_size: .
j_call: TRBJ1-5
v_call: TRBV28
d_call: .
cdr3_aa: CASSPVRGGNQPQHF
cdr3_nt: TGTGCCAGCAGTCCCGTACGGGGAGGCAATCAGCCCCAGCATTTT

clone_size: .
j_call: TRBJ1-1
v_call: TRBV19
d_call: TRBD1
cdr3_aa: CASSIEGVGTANTEAFF
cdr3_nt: TGTGCCAGTAGTATAGAAGGCGTTGGGACAGCGAACACTGAAGCTTTCTTT

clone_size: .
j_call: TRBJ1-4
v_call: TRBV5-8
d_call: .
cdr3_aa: CASNIDRSGYEKLFF
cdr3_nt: TGTGCCAGCAACATCGACAGGTCCGGATATGAAAAACTGTTTTTT

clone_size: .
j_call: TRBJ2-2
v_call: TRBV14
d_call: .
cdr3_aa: CASSHVGGTGELFF
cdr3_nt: TGTGCCAGCAGCCACGTGGGCGGGACCGGGGAGCTGTTTTTT

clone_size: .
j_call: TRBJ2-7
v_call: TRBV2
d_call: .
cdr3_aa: CASRGDTGLHEQYF
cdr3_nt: TGTGCCAGCAGGGGGGATACAGGGCTCCACGAGCAGTACTTC

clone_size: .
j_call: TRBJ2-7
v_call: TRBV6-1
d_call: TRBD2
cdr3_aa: CASILAGGTYEQYF
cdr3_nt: TGTGCCAGCATACTCGCGGGGGGTACCTACGAGCAGTACTTC

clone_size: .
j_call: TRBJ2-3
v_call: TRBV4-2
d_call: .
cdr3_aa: CASSQELGRPDTQYF
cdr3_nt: TGTGCCAGCAGCCAAGAACTAGGGAGGCCAGATACGCAGTATTTT

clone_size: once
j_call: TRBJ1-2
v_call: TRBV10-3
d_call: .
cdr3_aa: CAISGMDSRSYTF
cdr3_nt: TGTGCCATCAGTGGAATGGACAGTCGGAGCTACACCTTC

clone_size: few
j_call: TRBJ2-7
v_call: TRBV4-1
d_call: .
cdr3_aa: CASSGAVWARGYEQYF
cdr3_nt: TGCGCCAGCAGCGGGGCGGTGTGGGCTAGGGGCTACGAGCAGTACTTC

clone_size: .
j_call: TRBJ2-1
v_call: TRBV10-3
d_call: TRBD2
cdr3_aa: CAISAASGSSYNEQFF
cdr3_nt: TGTGCCATCAGTGCCGCTAGCGGGAGCTCCTACAATGAGCAGTTCTTC

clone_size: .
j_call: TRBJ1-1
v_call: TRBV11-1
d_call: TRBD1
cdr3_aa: CASSLRGTGVEQAFF
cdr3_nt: TGTGCCAGCAGCTTACGTGGGACAGGGGTTGAACAAGCTTTCTTT

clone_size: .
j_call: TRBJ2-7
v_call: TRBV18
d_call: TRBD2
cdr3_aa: CASSPLAGGPNSYEQYF
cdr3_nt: TGTGCCAGCTCACCGCTAGCGGGAGGGCCAAACTCCTACGAGCAGTACTTC